This T cell receptor (beta chain) is from a study of control samples from healthy donors and cancer patients. Sequencing was performed with immunoSEQ multiplex PCR; in TCRdb, only in-frame clones are kept and a portion is missing. This table holds around 19,000 clones, 88% found once. CDR1 and CDR2 (germline): ENHRY, SYGVKD. The CDR3 runs 18 residues. The ends lost 0 bases at V and 4 bases at J; junction bases unmatched: 10. What was sequenced was PBMCs. This clonotype was obtained from a woman between 55 and 75 years old with head and neck cancer. The V gene is TRBV10-3, the J gene TRBJ2-3, with 10 bases lining up with TRBD2. CDR3 loop: CAISESLLAGYLPDTQYF. As DNA, the CDR3 is TGTGCCATCAGTGAGTCTTTACTAGCGGGATATCTTCCAGATACGCAGTATTTT.